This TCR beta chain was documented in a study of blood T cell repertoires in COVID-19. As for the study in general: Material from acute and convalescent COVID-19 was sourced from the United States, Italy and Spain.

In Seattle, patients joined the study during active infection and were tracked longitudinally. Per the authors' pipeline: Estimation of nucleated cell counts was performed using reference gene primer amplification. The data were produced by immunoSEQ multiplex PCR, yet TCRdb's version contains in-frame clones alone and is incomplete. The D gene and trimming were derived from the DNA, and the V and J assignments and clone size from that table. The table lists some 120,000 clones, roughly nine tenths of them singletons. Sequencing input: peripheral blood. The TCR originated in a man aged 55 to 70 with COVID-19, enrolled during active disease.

CDR3 in amino acids: CASSLRRDSTGELFF. Written as DNA, the CDR3 is TGTGCCAGCAGCTTACGCCGGGACTCCACCGGGGAGCTGTTTTTT. The chain has TRBV5-5 and TRBJ2-2; a weak D match, TRBD2 (6 bases). The germline V and J ends were trimmed by 2 bases and 4 bases, with 12 bases remaining between them. The CDR3 extends over 15 amino acids. Germline loops: CDR1 SGHKS, CDR2 YYEKEE (reference sequence).